This TCR beta chain was obtained from a study of early T cells in non-severe SARS-CoV-2 infection. The overall study: Sequencing targeted bulk RNA from unsorted whole blood, leaving chains unpaired. Study-wide results and caveats: VDJdb matches were skewed toward anti-spike CD8 T cell responses.

Individually, cDNA molecules had unique molecular identifiers attached to them. TCRdb re-derived calls from the 5' RACE reads in MiXCR, one entry per CDR3 protein. The table records 85,000 to 95,000 distinct CDR3 sequences, under 15% of them present only once. This clonotype came up a few times. What it recognizes is unknown. This clonotype originated in an adult who was a healthcare worker with PCR-confirmed SARS-CoV-2 infection or an uninfected control (not recorded which). Sequencing was carried out using whole blood.

The CDR3 is CASSVGGFQETQYF. The CDR3 nucleotides read TGTGCCAGCAGCGTGGGGGGGTTCCAAGAGACCCAGTACTTC. The chain carries TRBV9 and TRBJ2-5; 7 nucleotides agree with TRBD2. Germline CDR1 reads SGDLS; CDR2 reads YYNGEE. V trimming: 2 bases; J trimming: 1 base; junction bases outside the gene matches: 2. The CDR3 has 14 residues.